The rows below give T cell receptor beta chains drawn from one sample of a study of human T cells and chemical hapten exposure. TCRdb independently ran MiXCR on the RACE reads; one entry per CDR3 protein. Found here are some 93,000 distinct CDR3 sequences, about 10% of them singletons; the top ten hold about 3%. Sequenced: whole blood. These receptors were taken from a female donor in good health. Some clones in this sample may be carry-over from other donors' samples. Both conserved end residues are part of each CDR3. The D gene is left open where the match is weak. The size field is filled for only some rows; it gives once, few, many or a size class.

NA	TRBV6-5	TRBJ1-5	NA	TGTGCCAGCAGCCCCGGGACTCCAGGCAATCAGCCCCAGAATTTT	CASSPGTPGNQPQNF
NA	TRBV5-1	TRBJ1-6	TRBD1	TGCGCCAGCAGCTGGGACAGGGCAGATAATTCACCCCTCCACTTT	CASSWDRADNSPLHF
NA	TRBV12-3/TRBV12-4	TRBJ2-1	NA	TGTGCCAGCAGTTTGTCGGGATCCCACAATGAGCAGTTCTTC	CASSLSGSHNEQFF
few	TRBV7-2	TRBJ2-3	NA	TGTGCCAGCAGCCCGGCCCCTGATCGAGATACGCAGTATTTT	CASSPAPDRDTQYF
many	TRBV4-2	TRBJ2-3	TRBD2	TGTGCCAGCAGCCAAGAGGCGGGAGTAACTGCAGATACGCAGTATTTT	CASSQEAGVTADTQYF
NA	TRBV15	TRBJ1-5	NA	TGTGCCACCAGCAGAGATACGCTACCGGGCAATCAGCCCCAGCATTTT	CATSRDTLPGNQPQHF
NA	TRBV7-6	TRBJ2-7	NA	TGTGCCAGCAGCTCCGCAGGGGAAGGGAGAGCCTACGAGCAGTACTTC	CASSSAGEGRAYEQYF
many	TRBV7-9	TRBJ2-5	TRBD1	TGTGCCAGCAGCAAACCGGGACAGGGGCGAAAGACCCAGTACTTC	CASSKPGQGRKTQYF
many	TRBV5-6	TRBJ1-1	NA	TGTGCCAGCAGTTCGCTACAGGTAATAACTGAAGCTTTCTTT	CASSSLQVITEAFF
many	TRBV6-1	TRBJ2-1	TRBD2	TGTGCCAGCAGGAGGACTAGCGGGAGTTACAATGAGCAGTTCTTC	CASRRTSGSYNEQFF
many	TRBV5-6	TRBJ2-3	NA	TGTGCCAGCATCCTTCGGGACGGAGATACGCAGTATTTT	CASILRDGDTQYF
NA	TRBV6-6	TRBJ2-7	TRBD1	TGTGCCAGCACCCTAAGACAGGGGCCCTACGAGCAGTACTTC	CASTLRQGPYEQYF
NA	TRBV7-2	TRBJ1-3	NA	TGTGCCAGCAGCCCGTGGAATAGTGGTGGAAACACCATATATTTT	CASSPWNSGGNTIYF
many	TRBV25-1	TRBJ2-3	TRBD2	TGTGCCAGCAGTGAATTAGGACTAGCGAACACAGATACGCAGTATTTT	CASSELGLANTDTQYF
NA	TRBV12-3/TRBV12-4	TRBJ2-3	TRBD1	TGTGCCAGCAGTTTTCTACAGGGGTCGGATACGCAGTATTTT	CASSFLQGSDTQYF
many	TRBV6-5	TRBJ2-1	TRBD2	TGTGCCAGCAGTTGGGCGGGAGACTACAATGAGCAGTTCTTC	CASSWAGDYNEQFF
few	TRBV20-1	TRBJ2-7	NA	TGCAGTGCTAGAGATCTCTTACAGTCATCCTACGAGCAGTACTTC	CSARDLLQSSYEQYF
NA	TRBV29-1	TRBJ2-1	NA	TGCAGCGTTGAAGCGTCCAGGGACAATGAGCAGTTCTTC	CSVEASRDNEQFF
few	TRBV27	TRBJ1-4	NA	TGTGCCAGCAGCCCCGGATATGGTCGGGAAAAACTGTTTTTT	CASSPGYGREKLFF
many	TRBV20-1	TRBJ2-7	NA	TGCAGTGCTAGAGATGCATCGGCACAGGGAACGTGGGAGCAGTACTTC	CSARDASAQGTWEQYF
NA	TRBV19	TRBJ2-3	TRBD2	TGTGCCAGTAGTGCGAGAGGTCAGCGGGAGGCAGTAACAGATACGCAGTATTTT	CASSARGQREAVTDTQYF
NA	TRBV5-1	TRBJ1-3	NA	TGCGCCAGCAGCTTGGGAAGGGCTGGAAACACCATATATTTT	CASSLGRAGNTIYF
many	TRBV20-1	TRBJ2-3	NA	TGCAGTGCTAGGGACGATACGCAGTATTTT	CSARDDTQYF
once	TRBV6-6	TRBJ2-1	NA	TGTGTCACTGAGCGTGATTCCTACAATGAGCAGTTCTTC	CVTERDSYNEQFF
many	TRBV7-3	TRBJ1-2	NA	TGTGCCAGCAGCCCGAACCCTGCACCCGACTACTATGGCTACACCTTC	CASSPNPAPDYYGYTF
NA	TRBV2	TRBJ1-1	TRBD1	TGTGCCAGCCTAGAAAGACAGGGGGACACTGAAGCTTTCTTT	CASLERQGDTEAFF
NA	TRBV29-1	TRBJ1-6	NA	TGCAGCGTTAGGGGAGACTATAATTCACCCCTCCACTTT	CSVRGDYNSPLHF
few	TRBV4-3	TRBJ1-1	TRBD1	TGCGCCAGCAGCCAAGACAGGGGGCGAGCTTTCTTT	CASSQDRGRAFF
NA	TRBV4-1	TRBJ1-1	NA	TGCGCCAGCAGCCAAGTAGGAGTGAACACTGAAGCTTTCTTT	CASSQVGVNTEAFF
few	TRBV19	TRBJ1-1	NA	TGTGCCAGTAGTATTCAGCGAGGTCGGACTGAAGCTTTCTTT	CASSIQRGRTEAFF
few	TRBV4-3	TRBJ2-1	NA	TGCGCCAGCAGCCACCACCCCTACAATGAGCAGTTCTTC	CASSHHPYNEQFF